These 21 T cell receptor beta chains originate from one sample sequenced in a study of T cell repertoires in cytomegalovirus infection. TCRdb redid the calling of the reads with MiXCR, one entry per CDR3 protein. Here the sample spans 230,000 or so distinct CDR3 sequences, approximately 40% being singletons. These TCRs are of unknown antigen specificity. Sequenced material: CD8+ T cells from cultured PBMCs, taken from culture after CMV antigen stimulation. Receptors originate from a human donor in good health (CMV status not recorded). Some clones in this sample may be carry-over from other donors' samples.

J is TRBJ2-1 and V is TRBV5-4; D may be TRBD1 (7 bases). Germline V gene sequence: CDR1 SGHNT, CDR2 YYREEE (reference sequence). V dropped 1 base and J dropped 8 bases, with 16 bases sitting between them. CDR3 length: 15 amino acids. The CDR3 nucleotides read TGTGCCAGCAGCTTGAGGTGGGGCAGGGGGGATGAGCAGTTCTTC. The encoded protein is CASSLRWGRGDEQFF.

This clonotype was seen a handful of times. The chain combines TRBV7-6 with TRBJ2-1, with 11 bases matching TRBD2. After removal of 3 bases from V and 2 bases from J, the junction contained 0 bases not matched to a gene. In germline, CDR1 is SGHVS, CDR2 FNYEAQ. CDR3 length: 15 amino acids. CDR3 nucleotide sequence: TGTGCCAGCAGCTTGACTAGCGGGACCTACAATGAGCAGTTCTTC. This codes for CASSLTSGTYNEQFF.

In its sample, this clonotype was seen once. The CDR3 end shows no conserved phenylalanine or tryptophan, and so a read error is likely. This rearrangement joins TRBV29-1 to TRBJ2-5; 9 nucleotides agree with TRBD1. Germline V gene sequence: CDR1 SQVTM, CDR2 ANQGSEA. The trim removed 3 bases at V and 5 bases at J, leaving 7 bases unmatched. The CDR3 extends over 14 amino acids. Here the CDR3 reads CSVEGTGWRETQYL. The CDR3, as DNA: TGCAGCGTTGAGGGGACAGGGTGGAGGGAGACCCAGTACTTA.

The chain links TRBV7-9 to TRBJ2-7; TRBD2 matches 7 bases. Germline V gene sequence: CDR1 SEHNR, CDR2 FQNEAQ (reference sequence). The J segment lost 7 bases and the V segment lost 5 bases, leaving 14 bases of the junction unmatched. This CDR3 is 15 amino acids long. CDR3 DNA sequence: TGTGCCAGCAGCCCCAGAGGTCTGCGGGAGTGGGAGCAGTACTTC. Protein product: CASSPRGLREWEQYF.

V and J are TRBV6-6 and TRBJ2-3, with D tentatively TRBD2 (5 bases). Looked up from germline, CDR1 is MNHNY and CDR2 is SVGAGI (reference sequence). The CDR3 spans 13 residues. Trimming shortened V by 7 bases and J by 3 bases, and 11 bases separated the two germline ends. The CDR3 nucleotides read TGTGCCAGCATTCCCGGACTTACAGATACGCAGTATTTT. Translation: CASIPGLTDTQYF.

This clonotype was seen a handful of times. This chain links TRBV6-6 with TRBJ2-5; 9 bases match TRBD2. CDR3 length equals 16 residues. The J segment lost 5 bases and the V segment lost 2 bases, leaving 9 bases of the junction unmatched. Germline CDR1 is MNHNY and CDR2 is SVGAGI (reference sequence). In DNA, the CDR3 is TGTGCCAGCAGTTACGAGGGCGGGGGGGCCGGTGAGACCCAGTACTTC. This codes for CASSYEGGGAGETQYF.

With respect to this clonotype: A read error may explain this, as a much larger clone is one base away. The chain couples TRBV30 to TRBJ1-4, with D perhaps matching TRBD1 (5 bases). V was pared by 2 bases and J by 6 bases, with 7 bases between. The length of the CDR3 is 12 residues. The germline V gene encodes CDR1 GTSNPN and CDR2 SVGIG (reference sequence). CDR3: CAWSSGHEKLFF. The CDR3 DNA is TGTGCCTGGAGTTCGGGGCATGAAAAACTGTTTTTT. The full variable domain, completed using reference TRBV30 and TRBJ1-4, is SQTIHQWPATLVQPVGSPLSLECTVEGTSNPNLYWYRQAAGRGLQLLFYSVGIGQISSEVPQNLSASRPQDRQFILSSKKLLLSDSGFYLCAWSSGHEKLFFGSGTQLSVL.

The rearrangement joins TRBV7-8 to TRBJ1-1; D is perhaps TRBD1 (5 bases). Germline loops: CDR1 SGHVS, CDR2 FQNEAQ. V gave up 0 bases and J gave up 3 bases, with 11 bases separating them. This CDR3 region has 15 residues. CDR3 DNA sequence: TGTGCCAGCAGCTTAGCAATCGGGGGGGACACTGAAGCTTTCTTT. Translating gives CASSLAIGGDTEAFF.

This clonotype has a handful of counts. V is TRBV6-5 and J is TRBJ2-5; D possibly uses TRBD1 or TRBD2 (5 bases each). The CDR3 runs to 15 residues. V was pared by 5 bases and J by 7 bases, with 20 bases between. Per germline, CDR1 MNHEY and CDR2 SVGAGI. CDR3 DNA: TGTGCCAGCAGTCGACGAGATGTGGGGGTGGGGACCCAGTACTTC. Translated: CASSRRDVGVGTQYF.

The chain combines TRBV27 with TRBJ1-5; TRBD1 matches 7 bases. The germline V gene encodes CDR1 MNHEY and CDR2 SMNVEV (reference sequence). V was clipped by 5 bases and J by 0 bases; unmatched bases: 7. The CDR3 totals 16 residues. The CDR3 sequence is CASSAGTVYSNQPQHF. The CDR3 nucleotides read TGTGCCAGCAGTGCCGGGACAGTTTATAGCAATCAGCCCCAGCATTTT.

The chain couples TRBV20-1 to TRBJ2-1; D possibly matches TRBD1 or TRBD2 (5 bases each). This CDR3 comprises 19 residues. The ends were cut back, 1 base at V and 2 bases at J, with 24 bases in the middle. The germline V gene has CDR1 DFQATT and CDR2 SNEGSKA (reference sequence). The CDR3 coding sequence is TGCAGTGCTAGAGCCCCCGTGACGAAGCCGGGACCCACCTACAATGAGCAGTTCTTC. This codes for CSARAPVTKPGPTYNEQFF.

This clonotype has a handful of counts. The V and J genes are TRBV7-9 and TRBJ2-1; the match to TRBD1 covers 8 bases. Germline loops: CDR1 SEHNR, CDR2 FQNEAQ (reference sequence). The V gene end was trimmed by 5 bases and the J gene end by 7 bases; junction bases not matched to a gene: 13. This CDR3 has 16 amino acids. The CDR3 spells CASSRTTGVSENEQFF. The CDR3 DNA is TGTGCCAGCAGCCGAACGACAGGGGTCAGTGAAAATGAGCAGTTCTTC.

V and J are TRBV7-9 and TRBJ2-7; the D is unclear. There are 13 residues in the CDR3. Germline assignment: CDR1 SEHNR and CDR2 FQNEAQ (reference sequence). V was trimmed by 5 bases and J by 0 bases, leaving 8 bases between them. CDR3 sequence (DNA): TGTGCCAGCAGCCCCCTTGTCTCCTACGAGCAGTACTTC. Its translation is CASSPLVSYEQYF.

J is TRBJ2-5 and V is TRBV7-6, with D unresolved. CDR1 is SGHVS, CDR2 FNYEAQ, per germline. The CDR3 totals 10 residues. V lost 8 bases, J lost 4 bases, and 5 bases lay in between. The DNA of the CDR3 is TGTGCCAGCGAAGCAGAGACCCAGTACTTC. It codes for CASEAETQYF.

This clonotype was recorded many times. The chain has TRBV27 and TRBJ2-7; the D gene could be TRBD1 or TRBD2 (5 bases each). This CDR3 contains 13 residues. In germline, CDR1 is MNHEY, CDR2 SMNVEV (reference sequence). Trimming took off 8 bases at V and 6 bases at J, with 17 bases between the two ends. CDR3 sequence: CASALGPGGEQYF. As DNA, the CDR3 is TGTGCCAGCGCCTTGGGGCCAGGAGGCGAGCAGTACTTC.

This clonotype was recorded a few times. The chain has TRBV12-3 or TRBV12-4 and TRBJ2-7; D assignment may be TRBD1 or TRBD2 (5 bases each). V was pared by 3 bases and J by 3 bases, with 12 bases between. This CDR3 has 14 amino acids. In nucleotides, the CDR3 is TGTGCCAGCAGTTTTCAACTAGGACACTACGAGCAGTACTTC. It translates to CASSFQLGHYEQYF.

This chain links TRBV6-1 with TRBJ2-5; 10 bases agree with TRBD2. Germline values: CDR1 MNHNS, CDR2 SASEGT. CDR3 size: 17 residues. J lost 1 base, V lost 3 bases, and 8 bases had no gene match. For the CDR3, the DNA is TGTGCCAGCAGTGATGCGGGACTAGCGACATCCCAAGAGACCCAGTACTTC. Its protein product is CASSDAGLATSQETQYF.

This clonotype was seen more than once but under ten times. The chain combines TRBV11-2 with TRBJ2-1, with 12 bases fitting TRBD2. V shed 1 base, J shed 5 bases, and the junction held 3 bases outside the gene matches. Germline V lookup: CDR1 SGHAT, CDR2 FQNNGV. There are 16 residues in the CDR3. The CDR3 protein is CASSLGLAGGNNEQFF. The CDR3 DNA reads TGTGCCAGCAGCTTAGGCCTAGCGGGAGGGAACAATGAGCAGTTCTTC. The complete variable domain, with remaining parts taken from reference TRBV11-2 and TRBJ2-1, reads EAGVAQSPRYKIIEKRQSVAFWCNPISGHATLYWYQQILGQGPKLLIQFQNNGVVDDSQLPKDRFSAERLKGVDSTLKIQPAKLEDSAVYLCASSLGLAGGNNEQFFGPGTRLTVL.

This clonotype was seen a handful of times. The chain couples TRBV11-2 to TRBJ2-6; weak D call: TRBD1 (5 bases). V was trimmed by 3 bases and J by 0 bases, leaving 12 bases between them. This CDR3 contains 17 residues. Germline CDR1 SGHAT, CDR2 FQNNGV. The CDR3 loop reads CASSLYRQNSGANVLTF. The CDR3 DNA reads as TGTGCCAGCAGCTTGTATCGACAGAACTCTGGGGCCAACGTCCTGACTTTC.

This clonotype was seen a handful of times. V is TRBV7-9 and J is TRBJ2-7; D is unclear. Germline CDR1 SEHNR, CDR2 FQNEAQ (reference sequence). With 5 bases removed from V and 0 bases from J, the gap between germline ends came to 8 bases. The CDR3 consists of 13 residues. The CDR3: CASSIVNSYEQYF. The CDR3 DNA sequence: TGTGCCAGCAGCATAGTAAACTCCTACGAGCAGTACTTC.

This clonotype was observed a few times. The J gene is TRBJ1-1, the V gene TRBV6-6, with 9 bases that match TRBD1. The CDR3 loop spans 17 amino acids. Trimming removed 4 bases from V and 4 bases from J; junction bases left unmatched: 13. The germline gives CDR1 MNHNY, CDR2 SVGAGI (reference sequence). CDR3 in DNA: TGTGCCAGCAGTTCCCGGGACAGGGAAGGAGGGAGCACTGAAGCTTTCTTT. Its translation: CASSSRDREGGSTEAFF.